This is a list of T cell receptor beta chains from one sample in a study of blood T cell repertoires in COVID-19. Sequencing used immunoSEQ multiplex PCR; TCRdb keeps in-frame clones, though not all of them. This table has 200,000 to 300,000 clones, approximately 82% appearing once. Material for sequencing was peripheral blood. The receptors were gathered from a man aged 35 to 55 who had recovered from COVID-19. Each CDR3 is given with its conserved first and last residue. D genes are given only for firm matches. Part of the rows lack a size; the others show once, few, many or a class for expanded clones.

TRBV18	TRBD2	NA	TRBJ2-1	TGTGCCAGCTCACCATACACCCTCGGGGGGAATGAGCAGTTCTTC	CASSPYTLGGNEQFF
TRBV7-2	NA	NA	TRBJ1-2	TGTGCCAGCAGCTTAGACGACAGAAACAACTATGGCTACACCTTC	CASSLDDRNNYGYTF
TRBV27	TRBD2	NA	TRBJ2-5	TGTGCCAGCACCCGACTAGCGGGAGGGCCGGCGGAAGAGACCCAGTACTTC	CASTRLAGGPAEETQYF
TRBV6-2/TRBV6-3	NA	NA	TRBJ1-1	TGTGCCAGCAGTTACTCGGCAGGGGAAGGGAACACTGAAGCTTTCTTT	CASSYSAGEGNTEAFF
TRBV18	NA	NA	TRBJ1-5	TGTGCCAGCTCACCACGATTTGCAGGGGAAAATCAGCCCCAGCATTTT	CASSPRFAGENQPQHF
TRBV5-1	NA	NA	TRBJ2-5	TGCGCCAGCAGCTTGGGGGTTGGGCTGGAAGAGACCCAGTACTTC	CASSLGVGLEETQYF
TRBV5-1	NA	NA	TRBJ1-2	TGCGCCAGCAGCTTGGAAACACGCCTCTATGGCTACACCTTC	CASSLETRLYGYTF
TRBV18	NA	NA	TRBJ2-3	TGTGCCAGCTCAGGAGCTACTAGCACAGATACGCAGTATTTT	CASSGATSTDTQYF
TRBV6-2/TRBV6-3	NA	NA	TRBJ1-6	TGTGCCAGCAGTTATCCGAATTCACCCCTCCACTTT	CASSYPNSPLHF
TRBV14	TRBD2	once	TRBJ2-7	TGTGCCAGCAGCCGAGCTAGCGGGTACGAGCAGTACTTC	CASSRASGYEQYF
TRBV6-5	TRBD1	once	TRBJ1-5	TGTGCCAGCAGTTCAAACCTGGGACAGCCCGAAACGCTAAATTTT	CASSSNLGQPETLNF
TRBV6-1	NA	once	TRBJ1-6	TGTGCCAGCAGTGAAGTGGCAGATAATTCACCCCTCCACTTT	CASSEVADNSPLHF
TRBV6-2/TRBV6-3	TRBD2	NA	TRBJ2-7	TGTGCCAGCAGTTCCCTAGCGGGGCTCGAGCAGTACTTC	CASSSLAGLEQYF
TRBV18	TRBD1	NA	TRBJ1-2	TGTGCCAGCTCACCAAACCCTCCGGGACAGGCGACCTTC	CASSPNPPGQATF
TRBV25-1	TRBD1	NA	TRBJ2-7	TGTGCCAGCAGTAAGCCAGGGGGCTCCTACGAGCAGTACTTC	CASSKPGGSYEQYF
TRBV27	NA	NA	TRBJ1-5	TGTGCCAGCAGTTTATCGCCAGGGAATGGCAATCAGCCCCAGCATTTT	CASSLSPGNGNQPQHF
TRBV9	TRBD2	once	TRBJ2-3	TGTGCCAGCAGCGTAGGGTCTAGCGGGAGCAATACGCAGTATTTT	CASSVGSSGSNTQYF
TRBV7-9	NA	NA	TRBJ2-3	TGTGCCAGCAGCCCACCTTCACAAGATACGCAGTATTTT	CASSPPSQDTQYF
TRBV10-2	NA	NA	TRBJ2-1	TGCGCCAGCAGACAACGGTTACTAGCCGGCTCCTACAATGAGCAGTTCTTC	CASRQRLLAGSYNEQFF
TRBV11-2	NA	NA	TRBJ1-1	TGTGCCAGCATCAAAATGGAGGAGCCTGAAGCTTTCTTT	CASIKMEEPEAFF
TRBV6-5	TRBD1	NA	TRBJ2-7	TGTGCCAGCAGTAGGACCGGGACAGGGCACTACGAGCAGTACTTC	CASSRTGTGHYEQYF
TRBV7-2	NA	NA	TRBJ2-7	TGTGCCAGCAGCTTTTCAAGGGGGAGTTCCTACTACGAGCAGTACTTC	CASSFSRGSSYYEQYF
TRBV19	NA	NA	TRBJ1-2	TGTGCCAGTAGCCTGAGATCAGGGGCCGCAAACTATGGCTACACCTTC	CASSLRSGAANYGYTF
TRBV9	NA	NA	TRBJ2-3	TGTGCCAGCAGCGTCGCAGATACGCAGTATTTT	CASSVADTQYF
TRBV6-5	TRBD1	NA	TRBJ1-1	TGTGCCAGCAGTTTGCGGACAGGGATGGGTTCTGAAGCTTTCTTT	CASSLRTGMGSEAFF
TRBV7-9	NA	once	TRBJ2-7	TGTGCCAGCAGCCCGGGGGGCGGAAGGAGGGAGCAGTACTTC	CASSPGGGRREQYF
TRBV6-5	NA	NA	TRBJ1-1	TGTGCCAGCAGCCCAGGGGCGAGCTTTAGGACTGAAGCTTTCTTT	CASSPGASFRTEAFF
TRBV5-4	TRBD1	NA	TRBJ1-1	TGTGCCAGCAGGGGACAGGGCAACACTGAAGCTTTCTTT	CASRGQGNTEAFF
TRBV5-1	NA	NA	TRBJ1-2	TGCGCCAGCAGCTCAGGAGGGTCAACTAACTATGGCTACACCTTC	CASSSGGSTNYGYTF
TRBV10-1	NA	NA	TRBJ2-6	TGCGCCAGCAGTGGCGGATACCGGTCCAACGTCCTGACTTTC	CASSGGYRSNVLTF
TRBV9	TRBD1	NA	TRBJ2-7	TGTGCCAGCAGCGCTGGACAGGTATCCTACGAGCAGTACTTC	CASSAGQVSYEQYF
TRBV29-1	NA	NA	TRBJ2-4	TGCAGCGCCAGGGCAGGGAAAAACATTCAGTACTTC	CSARAGKNIQYF
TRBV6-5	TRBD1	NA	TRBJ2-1	TGTGCCAGCAGTTCTGGACAGGGTCCCTACAATGAGCAGTTCTTC	CASSSGQGPYNEQFF
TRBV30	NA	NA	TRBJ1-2	TGTGCCTGGAAATACCAAGCCTATGGCTACACCTTC	CAWKYQAYGYTF
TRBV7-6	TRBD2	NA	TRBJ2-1	TGTGCCAGCAGCTTAAAAATTAGCGGGAGCTCCTACAATGAGCAGTTCTTC	CASSLKISGSSYNEQFF
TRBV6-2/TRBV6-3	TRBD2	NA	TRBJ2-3	TGTGCCAGCAGCCGAACTAGCGGGAGGACTAAACCCCCAGATACGCAGTATTTT	CASSRTSGRTKPPDTQYF
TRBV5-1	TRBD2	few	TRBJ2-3	TGCGCCAGCAGTTATGGACTAGCTGCTAGCACAGATACGCAGTATTTT	CASSYGLAASTDTQYF